The clone carrying this TCR beta chain was found once. V lost 1 base, J lost 5 bases, and 9 bases lay in between. This CDR3 comprises 14 residues. This specimen comes from a study of CD8 T cells in Susac syndrome. The RNA, about 0.5 to 1 ug, was put through reverse transcription using random hexamers. The method of amplification for TCR beta CDR3 was immunoSEQ multiplex PCR, covering 54 Vbeta and 13 Jbeta. TCRdb fed the immunoSEQ multiplex PCR reads into MiXCR, producing one record per CDR3 protein. The sample includes some 130,000 distinct CDR3 sequences, roughly 94% seen only once; the top ten take about 0.13%. CD8+ and CD4+ T cells from blood underwent TCR beta sequencing. The patients serving as multiple sclerosis controls were treatment-naive. They had stable or active relapsing-remitting disease and fulfilled revised McDonald criteria. TEMRA cells were FACS-enriched, while CD8+ and CD4+ T cells were negatively isolated.

This TCR was sampled from a human donor with multiple sclerosis. What was sequenced was CD4+ T cells from PBMCs. The rearrangement uses TRBV12-3 or TRBV12-4 and TRBJ2-1, with D unresolved. The CDR3 here is CASSLDDVDNEQFF. CDR3 bases: TGTGCCAGCAGTTTAGATGATGTCGACAATGAGCAGTTCTTC.